The source of this TCR beta chain is a study of blood T cell repertoires in COVID-19. Study-wide context: Samples taken during acute and convalescent COVID-19 were collected in the United States, Italy and Spain.

The V gene lost 7 bases and the J gene lost 0 bases, with 14 bases spanning the gap. Looked up from germline, CDR1 is SGHRS and CDR2 is YFSETQ. The CDR3 spans 16 residues. The method was immunoSEQ multiplex PCR; TCRdb's version includes in-frame clones alone and lacks a portion of them. There are roughly 180,000 clones in the sample; 82% occur only once, and about 10% lies in the top ten. All recovered Cohort 3 donors got two negative PCRs, got clearance, or saw symptom resolution. The chain combines TRBV5-1 with TRBJ2-6; tentatively, D is TRBD1 (6 bases). This clonotype was sampled from a man aged 40-49 years who had recovered from COVID-19. The sequenced sample was PBMCs or T cells enriched from blood (not recorded which). The CDR3 DNA follows: TGCGCCAGCTCGCAGGGGTTTACCTCTGGGGCCAACGTCCTGACTTTC. This translates into CASSQGFTSGANVLTF.